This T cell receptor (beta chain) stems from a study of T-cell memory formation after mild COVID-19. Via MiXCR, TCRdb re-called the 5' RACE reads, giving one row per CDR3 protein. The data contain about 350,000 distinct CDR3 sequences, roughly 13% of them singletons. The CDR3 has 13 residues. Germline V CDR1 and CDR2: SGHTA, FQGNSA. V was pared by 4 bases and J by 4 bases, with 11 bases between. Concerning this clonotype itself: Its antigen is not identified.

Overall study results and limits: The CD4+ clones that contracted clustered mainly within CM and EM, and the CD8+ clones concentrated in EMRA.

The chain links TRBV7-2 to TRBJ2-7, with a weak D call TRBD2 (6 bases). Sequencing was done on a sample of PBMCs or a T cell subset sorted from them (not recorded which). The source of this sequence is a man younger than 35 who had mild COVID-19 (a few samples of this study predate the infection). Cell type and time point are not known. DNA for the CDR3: TGTGCCAGCAGCTCGCCGGGAGAATACGAGCAGTACTTC. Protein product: CASSSPGEYEQYF.